These 23 T cell receptor beta chains were all obtained from the same sample, sequenced in a study of CD8+ T cells in alopecia areata. RNA extraction was followed by reverse transcription into cDNA, which acted as the sequencing template. Produced via immunoSEQ multiplex PCR; TCRdb's table is partial and in-frame only. The sample carries roughly 250,000 clones, under 70% recorded once. Material: CD4+ T cells sorted from blood, obtained at week 0. Receptors originate from a human donor with alopecia areata.

As DNA, the CDR3 is TGTGCCAGCAGTCCAGGGACAGGGACCACTGAGCAGTTCTTC. Translation gives CASSPGTGTTEQFF. The chain has TRBV6-6 and TRBJ2-1; TRBD1 agrees at 9 bases. The ends lost 5 bases at V and 9 bases at J; junction bases unmatched: 8. Looked up from germline, CDR1 is MNHNY and CDR2 is SVGAGI (reference sequence). CDR3 length: 14 residues.

This rearrangement joins TRBV7-9 to TRBJ2-3; D perhaps matches TRBD1 (5 bases). The V gene's germline CDR1 is SEHNR and CDR2 FQNEAQ (reference sequence). The CDR3 extends over 15 amino acids. The V end was cut by 1 base, the J end by 2 bases, with 10 bases between. This CDR3 is CASSLVSTVTDTQYF. CDR3 nucleotide sequence: TGTGCCAGCAGCTTAGTTTCGACAGTCACAGATACGCAGTATTTT. The full variable domain, with the rest looked up from reference TRBV7-9 and TRBJ2-3, is DTGVSQNPRHKITKRGQNVTFRCDPISEHNRLYWYRQTLGQGPEFLTYFQNEAQLEKSRLLSDRFSAERPKGSFSTLEIQRTEQGDSAMYLCASSLVSTVTDTQYFGPGTRLTVL.

This clone was counted between two and nine times. The rearrangement joins TRBV5-1 to TRBJ1-6; the D is unclear. The V gene lost 2 bases and the J gene lost 8 bases, with 11 bases spanning the gap. Germline values: CDR1 SGHRS, CDR2 YFSETQ. The CDR3 totals 14 residues. The CDR3 region is CASSLGGIDSPLHF. CDR3 nucleotides: TGCGCCAGCAGCTTAGGAGGGATCGATTCACCCCTCCACTTT.

The chain employs TRBV29-1 and TRBJ2-7; 7 bases line up with TRBD1. Germline CDR1 SQVTM, CDR2 ANQGSEA. J lost 5 bases, V lost 4 bases, and 5 bases had no gene match. The CDR3 is 12 amino acids. The CDR3 sequence: CSVVQGTHEQYF. Written as DNA, the CDR3 is TGCAGCGTTGTACAGGGGACCCACGAGCAGTACTTC.

V usage is TRBV30 and J usage is TRBJ1-1; 9 nucleotides line up with TRBD1. This CDR3 has 14 amino acids. V lost 4 bases to trimming and J lost 4 bases; unmatched junction nucleotides: 7. Per germline, CDR1 GTSNPN and CDR2 SVGIG (reference sequence). The CDR3, as DNA: TGTGCCTGGAATCCCGACAGGGGGGGCACTGAAGCTTTCTTT. This gives the protein CAWNPDRGGTEAFF.

The V and J genes are TRBV6-6 and TRBJ2-7; D may be TRBD1 or TRBD2 (5 bases each). The germline V gene has CDR1 MNHNY and CDR2 SVGAGI (reference sequence). The germline V and J ends were trimmed by 4 bases and 4 bases, with 17 bases remaining between them. The CDR3 sequence is 15 residues long. The CDR3 loop reads CASSSSGTALYEQYF. The DNA of the CDR3 is TGTGCCAGCAGTTCCTCCGGGACCGCCCTATACGAGCAGTACTTC.

This chain uses TRBV7-2 with TRBJ2-5; no clear D gene. With 5 bases removed from V and 2 bases from J, the gap between germline ends came to 3 bases. Germline CDR1 and CDR2: SGHTA and FQGNSA. The CDR3 spans 11 residues. The CDR3 DNA is TGTGCCAGCAGCGCACAAGAGACCCAGTACTTC. Its translation: CASSAQETQYF.

This clone was observed a handful of times. J is TRBJ2-3 and V is TRBV2; maybe TRBD1 (6 bases). V lost 7 bases and J lost 0, with 11 bases in between. Germline CDR1 and CDR2: SNHLY and FYNNEI. This CDR3 has 14 residues. CDR3 amino acids: CASKWTDSTDTQYF. CDR3 nucleotides: TGTGCCAGCAAGTGGACAGACAGCACAGATACGCAGTATTTT.

This clone was seen only a few times. This chain connects TRBV2 to TRBJ2-5; no clear D. Trimming stripped 6 bases from V and 1 base from J, with 12 bases between. Germline V gene lookup returns CDR1 SNHLY and CDR2 FYNNEI. This CDR3 has 14 amino acids. The CDR3 reads CASSPPEPQETQYF. In DNA, the CDR3 is TGTGCCAGCAGCCCTCCGGAGCCCCAAGAGACCCAGTACTTC.

The chain has TRBV29-1 and TRBJ2-7; 7 bases match TRBD1. The V and J ends lost 6 bases and 3 bases, in that order; junction bases with no gene match: 8. Germline V gene data show CDR1 as SQVTM and CDR2 as ANQGSEA. CDR3 length: 13 residues. The CDR3 here is CSVQTGPFYEQYF. CDR3 DNA: TGCAGCGTCCAGACAGGGCCCTTCTACGAGCAGTACTTC.

This clone has a handful of counts. The chain links TRBV6-5 to TRBJ2-7; 9 positions agree with TRBD1. Germline V gene lookup returns CDR1 MNHEY and CDR2 SVGAGI. V trimming: 5 bases; J trimming: 0 bases; junction bases outside the gene matches: 5. The CDR3 extends over 15 amino acids. The CDR3 is CASSPGTGSSYEQYF. The CDR3, as DNA: TGTGCCAGCAGTCCCGGGACAGGGAGCTCCTACGAGCAGTACTTC.

This sequence joins TRBV30 and TRBJ1-1; D is undetermined. Trimming stripped 2 bases from V and 5 bases from J, with 6 bases between. Germline V gene lookup returns CDR1 GTSNPN and CDR2 SVGIG (reference sequence). There are 11 residues in the CDR3. The CDR3 DNA follows: TGTGCCTGGAGTTCCATTACTGAAGCTTTCTTT. Protein product: CAWSSITEAFF.

The chain recombines TRBV20-1 with TRBJ1-2; D is ambiguous. The V end was cut by 5 bases, the J end by 5 bases, with 3 bases between. CDR1 and CDR2 from the germline V gene are DFQATT and SNEGSKA (reference sequence). The CDR3 length is 9 residues. CDR3 sequence (DNA): TGCAGTGCTTTTTATGGCTACACCTTC. Translation gives CSAFYGYTF.

The chain links TRBV18 to TRBJ1-1; 9 bases map to TRBD1. V dropped 6 bases and J dropped 6; count of bases not matched to a gene: 5. The germline CDR1 and CDR2 sequences are KGHSH and LQKENI. The CDR3 covers 13 residues. CDR3 sequence: CASSPTGGPEAFF. The CDR3 bases are TGTGCCAGCTCCCCTACAGGGGGCCCTGAAGCTTTCTTT.

This sequence joins TRBV5-1 and TRBJ2-2, with no clear D. Trimming removed 4 bases at V and 7 bases at J, with 5 bases between. This CDR3 spans 11 amino acids. Looked up from germline, CDR1 is SGHRS and CDR2 is YFSETQ. Here the CDR3 reads CASSLSGELFF. CDR3 bases: TGCGCCAGCAGCCTAAGCGGGGAGCTGTTTTTT. Full variable domain (rest looked up from reference TRBV5-1 and TRBJ2-2): KAGVTQTPRYLIKTRGQQVTLSCSPISGHRSVSWYQQTPGQGLQFLFEYFSETQRNKGNFPGRFSGRQFSNSRSEMNVSTLELGDSALYLCASSLSGELFFGEGSRLTVL.

Comment on this clone: A junction end diverges from the germline sequence, so it may reflect a read error. The rearrangement joins TRBV29-1 to TRBJ2-5; D might be TRBD2 (5 bases). CDR3 size: 12 residues. Germline V lookup: CDR1 SQVTM, CDR2 ANQGSEA. The CDR3 DNA sequence: TGCAGCGCTTACGGGAAGCAAGGGACCCAGTACTTC. This gives the protein CSAYGKQGTQYF.

This chain joins TRBV30 and TRBJ1-2; TRBD1 is a possible D gene (5 bases). The CDR3 consists of 12 residues. The V gene lost 7 bases and the J gene lost 5 bases, with 14 bases spanning the gap. The germline gives CDR1 GTSNPN, CDR2 SVGIG (reference sequence). CDR3 coding DNA: TGTGCCTCGCTAGAGGGGTGGTATGGCTACACCTTC. Translating it yields CASLEGWYGYTF.

The chain combines TRBV15 with TRBJ2-5; D uncertain. V gave up 8 bases and J gave up 4 bases, with 5 bases separating them. CDR1 and CDR2 from the germline V gene are LNHNV and YYDKDF (reference sequence). The CDR3 loop spans 10 amino acids. The CDR3, as DNA: TGTGCCACCTCGCGAGAGACCCAGTACTTC. Its translation is CATSRETQYF.

The chain uses TRBV6-1 and TRBJ1-5, with a tentative D call TRBD1 (5 bases). The V end was cut by 3 bases, the J end by 3 bases, with 6 bases between. This CDR3 region has 13 residues. Germline V CDR1 and CDR2: MNHNS, SASEGT. This chain's CDR3 is CASSEGLNQPQHF. The CDR3 DNA reads as TGTGCCAGCAGTGAGGGACTCAATCAGCCCCAGCATTTT.

The CDR3 nucleotides are TGTGCCAGCACCGTAGACAGGGGGGAGACCCAGTACTTC. It is translated as CASTVDRGETQYF. The V and J genes are TRBV6-5 and TRBJ2-5; TRBD1 matches at 9 bases. This CDR3 has 13 amino acids. Germline V gives CDR1 MNHEY, CDR2 SVGAGI. V was pared by 7 bases and J by 5 bases, with 5 bases of the junction left unmatched.

The chain recombines TRBV27 with TRBJ1-5; no definite D call. V lost 1 base and J lost 0, with 13 bases in between. The CDR3 totals 17 residues. CDR1 and CDR2 (germline): MNHEY, SMNVEV (reference sequence). The CDR3 nucleotides read TGTGCCAGCAGTTTATGGTGGAGCCCGGATAGCAATCAGCCCCAGCATTTT. Translation gives CASSLWWSPDSNQPQHF.

This rearrangement joins TRBV27 to TRBJ2-2; D is undetermined. The germline V gene has CDR1 MNHEY and CDR2 SMNVEV (reference sequence). The CDR3 is 14 amino acids. V was trimmed by 2 bases and J by 8 bases, leaving 12 bases between them. Here the CDR3 reads CASSLEVLVGELFF. DNA of the CDR3: TGTGCCAGCAGTTTAGAGGTCCTAGTGGGGGAGCTGTTTTTT.

V gene TRBV19 combines with J gene TRBJ1-2; D is unclear. V dropped 5 bases and J dropped 4 bases, with 8 bases sitting between them. This CDR3 has 12 residues. The V gene's germline CDR1 is LNHDA and CDR2 SQIVND (reference sequence). The CDR3 region is CASSPSGYGYTF. The CDR3 coding sequence is TGTGCCAGTAGTCCGTCGGGCTATGGCTACACCTTC.